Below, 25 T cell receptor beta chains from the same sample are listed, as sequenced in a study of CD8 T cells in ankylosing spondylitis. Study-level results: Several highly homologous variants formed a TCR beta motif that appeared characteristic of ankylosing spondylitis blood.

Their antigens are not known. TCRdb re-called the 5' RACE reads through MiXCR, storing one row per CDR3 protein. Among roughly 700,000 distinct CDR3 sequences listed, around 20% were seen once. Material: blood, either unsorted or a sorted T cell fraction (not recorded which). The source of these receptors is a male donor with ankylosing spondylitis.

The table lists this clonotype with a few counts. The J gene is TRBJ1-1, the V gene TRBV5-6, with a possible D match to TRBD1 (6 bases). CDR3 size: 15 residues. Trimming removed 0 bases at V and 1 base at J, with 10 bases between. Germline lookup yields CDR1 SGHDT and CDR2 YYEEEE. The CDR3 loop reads CASSLARGPNTEAFF. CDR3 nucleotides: TGTGCCAGCAGCTTGGCCCGGGGGCCGAACACTGAAGCTTTCTTT.

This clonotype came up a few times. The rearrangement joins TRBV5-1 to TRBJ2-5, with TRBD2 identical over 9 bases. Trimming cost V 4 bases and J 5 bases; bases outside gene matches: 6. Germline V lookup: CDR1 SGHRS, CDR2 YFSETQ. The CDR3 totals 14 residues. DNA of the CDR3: TGCGCCAGCAGCGGGGGACTAGCAGTTGAGACCCAGTACTTC. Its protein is CASSGGLAVETQYF.

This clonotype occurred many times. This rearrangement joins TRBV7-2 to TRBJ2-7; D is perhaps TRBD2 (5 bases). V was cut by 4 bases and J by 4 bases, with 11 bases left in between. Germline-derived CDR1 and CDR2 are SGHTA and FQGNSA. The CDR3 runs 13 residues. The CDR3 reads CASSSQTGYEQYF. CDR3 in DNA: TGTGCCAGCAGCTCCCAGACGGGATACGAGCAGTACTTC.

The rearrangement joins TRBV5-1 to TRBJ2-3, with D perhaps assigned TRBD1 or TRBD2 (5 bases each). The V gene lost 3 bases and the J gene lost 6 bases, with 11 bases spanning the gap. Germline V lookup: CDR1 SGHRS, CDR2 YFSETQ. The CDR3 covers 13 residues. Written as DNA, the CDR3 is TGCGCCAGCAGCTATACTGGGACGGATACGCAGTATTTT. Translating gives CASSYTGTDTQYF.

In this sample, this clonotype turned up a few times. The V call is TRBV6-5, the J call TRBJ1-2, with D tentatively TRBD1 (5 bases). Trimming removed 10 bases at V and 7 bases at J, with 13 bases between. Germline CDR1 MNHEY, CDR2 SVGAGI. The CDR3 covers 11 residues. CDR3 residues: CATGTGTGYTF. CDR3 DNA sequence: TGTGCCACAGGAACCGGGACTGGCTACACCTTC.

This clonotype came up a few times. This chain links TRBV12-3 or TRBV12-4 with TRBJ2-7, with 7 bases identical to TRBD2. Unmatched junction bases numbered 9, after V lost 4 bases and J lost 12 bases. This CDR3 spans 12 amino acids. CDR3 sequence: CASSSPGREWYF. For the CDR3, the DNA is TGTGCCAGCAGTTCCCCTGGGAGGGAGTGGTACTTC.

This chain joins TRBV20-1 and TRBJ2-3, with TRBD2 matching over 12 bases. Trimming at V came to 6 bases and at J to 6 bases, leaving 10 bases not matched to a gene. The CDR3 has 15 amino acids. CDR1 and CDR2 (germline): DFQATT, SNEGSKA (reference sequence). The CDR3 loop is CSARRLAGVRDTQYF. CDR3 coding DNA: TGCAGTGCGCGCCGACTAGCGGGGGTCCGTGATACGCAGTATTTT.

Here the CDR3 reads CASSLGRAGNTGELFF. The CDR3 coding sequence is TGTGCCAGCAGCTTAGGTCGGGCGGGGAACACCGGGGAGCTGTTTTTT. The chain employs TRBV7-2 and TRBJ2-2, with D perhaps matching TRBD2 (5 bases). The CDR3 runs 16 residues. Looked up from germline, CDR1 is SGHTA and CDR2 is FQGNSA. Trimming removed 1 base at V and 1 base at J, with 10 bases between. Combining the CDR3 with reference TRBV7-2 and TRBJ2-2 gives the whole variable domain GAGVSQSPSNKVTEKGKDVELRCDPISGHTALYWYRQSLGQGLEFLIYFQGNSAPDKSGLPSDRFSAERTGGSVSTLTIQRTQQEDSAVYLCASSLGRAGNTGELFFGEGSRLTVL.

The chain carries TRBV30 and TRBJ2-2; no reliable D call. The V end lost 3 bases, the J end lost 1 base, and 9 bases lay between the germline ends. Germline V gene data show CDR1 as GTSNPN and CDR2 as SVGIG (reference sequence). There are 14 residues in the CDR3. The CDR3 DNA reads TGTGCCTGGAGGACCCTCGGGAACACCGGGGAGCTGTTTTTT. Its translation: CAWRTLGNTGELFF. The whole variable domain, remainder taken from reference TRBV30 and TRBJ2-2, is SQTIHQWPATLVQPVGSPLSLECTVEGTSNPNLYWYRQAAGRGLQLLFYSVGIGQISSEVPQNLSASRPQDRQFILSSKKLLLSDSGFYLCAWRTLGNTGELFFGEGSRLTVL.

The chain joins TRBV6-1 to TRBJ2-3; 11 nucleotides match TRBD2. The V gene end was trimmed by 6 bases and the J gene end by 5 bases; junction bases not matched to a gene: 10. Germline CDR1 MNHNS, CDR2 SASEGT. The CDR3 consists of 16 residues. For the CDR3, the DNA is TGTGCCAGCAGGCTCCTACTAGCGGGGGTTGGAGATACGCAGTATTTT. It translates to CASRLLLAGVGDTQYF.

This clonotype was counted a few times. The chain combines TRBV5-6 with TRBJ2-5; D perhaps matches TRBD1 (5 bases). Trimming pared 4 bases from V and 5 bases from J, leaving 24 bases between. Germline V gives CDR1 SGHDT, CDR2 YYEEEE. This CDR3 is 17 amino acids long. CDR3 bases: TGTGCCAGCAGCAATAACCCCAATCAGGGTCCTGGGGAGACCCAGTACTTC. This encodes CASSNNPNQGPGETQYF. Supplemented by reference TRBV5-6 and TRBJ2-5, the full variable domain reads DAGVTQSPTHLIKTRGQQVTLRCSPKSGHDTVSWYQQALGQGPQFIFQYYEEEERQRGNFPDRFSGHQFPNYSSELNVNALLLGDSALYLCASSNNPNQGPGETQYFGPGTRLLVL.

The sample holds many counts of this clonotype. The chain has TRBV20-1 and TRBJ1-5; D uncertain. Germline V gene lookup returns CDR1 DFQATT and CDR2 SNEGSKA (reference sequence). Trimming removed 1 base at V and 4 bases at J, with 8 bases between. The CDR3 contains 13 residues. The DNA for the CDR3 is TGCAGTGCTAGAGCCGGCTCAAATCAGCCCCAGCATTTT. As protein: CSARAGSNQPQHF.

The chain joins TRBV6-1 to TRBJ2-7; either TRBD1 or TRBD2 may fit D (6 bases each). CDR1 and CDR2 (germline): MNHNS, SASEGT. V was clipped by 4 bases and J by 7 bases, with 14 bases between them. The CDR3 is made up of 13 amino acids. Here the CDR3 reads CASSVSGAREQYF. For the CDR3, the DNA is TGTGCCAGCAGTGTTTCGGGGGCGCGGGAGCAGTACTTC.

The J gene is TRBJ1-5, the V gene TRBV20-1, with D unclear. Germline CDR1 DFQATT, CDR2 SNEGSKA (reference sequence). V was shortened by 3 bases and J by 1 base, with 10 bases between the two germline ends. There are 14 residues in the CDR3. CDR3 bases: TGCAGTGCTAGTTCCGAGTGGAGCAATCAGCCCCAGCATTTT. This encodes CSASSEWSNQPQHF.

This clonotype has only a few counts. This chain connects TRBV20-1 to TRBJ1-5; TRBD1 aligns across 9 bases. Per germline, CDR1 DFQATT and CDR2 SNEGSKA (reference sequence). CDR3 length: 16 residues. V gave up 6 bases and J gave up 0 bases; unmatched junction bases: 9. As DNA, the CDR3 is TGCAGTGCATCCGGGACAGGGCCGAGTAGCAATCAGCCCCAGCATTTT. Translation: CSASGTGPSSNQPQHF.

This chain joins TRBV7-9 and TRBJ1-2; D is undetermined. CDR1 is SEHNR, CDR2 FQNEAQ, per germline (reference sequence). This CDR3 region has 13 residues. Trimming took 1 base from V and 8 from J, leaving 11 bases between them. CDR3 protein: CASSLVGLEGYTF. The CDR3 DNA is TGTGCCAGCAGCTTAGTAGGATTGGAAGGCTACACCTTC.

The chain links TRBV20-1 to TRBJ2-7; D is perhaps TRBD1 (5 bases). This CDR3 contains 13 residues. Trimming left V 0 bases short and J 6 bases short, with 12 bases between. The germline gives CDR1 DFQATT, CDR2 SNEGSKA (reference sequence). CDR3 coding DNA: TGCAGTGCTAGAGATACAGGTTTTCCCGAGCAGTACTTC. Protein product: CSARDTGFPEQYF.

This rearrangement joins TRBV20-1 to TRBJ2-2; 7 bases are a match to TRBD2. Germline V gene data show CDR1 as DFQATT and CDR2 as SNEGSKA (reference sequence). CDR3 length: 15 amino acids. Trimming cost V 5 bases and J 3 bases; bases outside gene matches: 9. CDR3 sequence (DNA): TGCAGTGCTCAGACGGGGGGTAGGCACACCGGGGAGCTGTTTTTT. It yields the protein CSAQTGGRHTGELFF.

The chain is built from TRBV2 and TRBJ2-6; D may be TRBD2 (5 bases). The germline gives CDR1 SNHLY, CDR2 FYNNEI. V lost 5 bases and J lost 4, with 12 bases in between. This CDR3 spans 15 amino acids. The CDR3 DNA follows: TGTGCCAGCAGTCCTAGCACCCCCGGGGCCAACGTCCTGACTTTC. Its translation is CASSPSTPGANVLTF.

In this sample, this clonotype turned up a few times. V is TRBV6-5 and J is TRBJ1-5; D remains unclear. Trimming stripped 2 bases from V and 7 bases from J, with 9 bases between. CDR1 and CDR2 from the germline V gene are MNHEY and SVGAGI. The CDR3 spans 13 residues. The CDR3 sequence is CASSYRNGQPQHF. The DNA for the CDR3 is TGTGCCAGCAGTTACCGGAACGGGCAGCCCCAGCATTTT.

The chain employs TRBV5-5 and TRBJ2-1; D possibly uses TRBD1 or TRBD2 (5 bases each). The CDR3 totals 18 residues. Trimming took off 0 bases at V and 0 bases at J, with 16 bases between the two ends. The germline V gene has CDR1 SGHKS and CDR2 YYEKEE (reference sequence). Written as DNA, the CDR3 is TGTGCCAGCAGCTTGGATCTCGCCGCAGGGAGCTCCTACAATGAGCAGTTCTTC. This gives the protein CASSLDLAAGSSYNEQFF.

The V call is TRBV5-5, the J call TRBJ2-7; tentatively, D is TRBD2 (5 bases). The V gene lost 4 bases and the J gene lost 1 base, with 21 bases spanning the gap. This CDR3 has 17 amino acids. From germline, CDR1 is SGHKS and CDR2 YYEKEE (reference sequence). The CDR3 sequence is CASSRSPSRTESYEQYF. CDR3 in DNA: TGTGCCAGCAGCCGGTCACCCTCCCGGACTGAATCCTACGAGCAGTACTTC.

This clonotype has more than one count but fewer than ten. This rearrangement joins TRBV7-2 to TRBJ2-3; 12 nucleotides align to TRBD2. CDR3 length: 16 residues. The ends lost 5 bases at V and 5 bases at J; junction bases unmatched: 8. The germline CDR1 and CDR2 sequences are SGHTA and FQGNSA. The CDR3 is CASSPRTSGKRDTQYF. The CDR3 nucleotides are TGTGCCAGCAGCCCCCGGACTAGCGGGAAGCGAGATACGCAGTATTTT.

This chain's CDR3 is CASSQGGTGSTEAFF. CDR3 coding DNA: TGTGCCAGCAGCCAAGGGGGGACAGGGAGTACTGAAGCTTTCTTT. This rearrangement joins TRBV3-1 to TRBJ1-1; 9 bases agree with TRBD1. V lost 1 base, J lost 5 bases, and 5 bases stayed unmatched. Germline CDR1 and CDR2: LGHDT and YNNKEL (reference sequence). This CDR3 has 15 residues.

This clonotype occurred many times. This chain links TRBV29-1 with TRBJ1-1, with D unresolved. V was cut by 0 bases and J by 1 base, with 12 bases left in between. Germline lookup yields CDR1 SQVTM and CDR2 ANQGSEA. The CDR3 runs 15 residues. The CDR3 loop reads CSVEDRPGKNTEAFF. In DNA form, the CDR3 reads TGCAGCGTTGAAGATCGCCCGGGGAAGAACACTGAAGCTTTCTTT.